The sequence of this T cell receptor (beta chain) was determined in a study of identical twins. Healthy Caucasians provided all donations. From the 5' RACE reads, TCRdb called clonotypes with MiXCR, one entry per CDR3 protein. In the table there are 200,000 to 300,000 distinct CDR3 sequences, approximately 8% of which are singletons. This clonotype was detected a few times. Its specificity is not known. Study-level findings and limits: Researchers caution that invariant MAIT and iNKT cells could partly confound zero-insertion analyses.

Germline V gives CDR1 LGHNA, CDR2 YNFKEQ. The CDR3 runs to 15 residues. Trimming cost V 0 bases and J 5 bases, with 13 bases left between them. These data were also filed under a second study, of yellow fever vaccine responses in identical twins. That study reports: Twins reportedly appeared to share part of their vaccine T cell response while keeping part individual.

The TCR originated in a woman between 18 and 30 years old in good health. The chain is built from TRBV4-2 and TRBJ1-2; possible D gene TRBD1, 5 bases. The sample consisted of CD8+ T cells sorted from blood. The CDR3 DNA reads TGTGCCAGCAGCCAAGATGAGGGACTGTATTATGGCTACACCTTC. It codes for CASSQDEGLYYGYTF.